In this sample, the clone carrying this TCR beta chain turned up many times. Antigen unknown. This entry comes from a study of T-cell reconstitution after alpha-beta-depleted transplantation in children. J gave up 7 bases and V 7 bases, and 9 bases lay outside the gene matches. The CDR3 runs to 15 residues. Unique molecular identifiers were incorporated when the TCRbeta library was constructed. TCRdb redid the calling of the PCR reads with MiXCR, one entry per CDR3 protein. The table records around 450,000 distinct CDR3 sequences, approximately 42% of them present only once. Study-wide results and limits: The authors attributed T-cell counts and diversity one year after transplant mostly to newly produced T cells. Expanded graft clones numbering several hundred reportedly gave rise to alpha-beta T cells about two months after transplant.

The specimen comprised PBMCs, sampled before TCRalphabeta/CD19-depleted stem cell transplant. The rearrangement links TRBV12-3 or TRBV12-4 to TRBJ2-2; 10 bases are a match to TRBD2. The clonotype originates from a girl aged 2 to 9 with aplastic anemia, due to receive a stem cell transplant. CDR3 sequence: CASTPTSGVYGELFF. The CDR3 nucleotides read TGTGCCAGCACTCCAACTAGCGGGGTATACGGGGAGCTGTTTTTT.